These T cell receptor beta chains were read from a single sample in a study of T cell repertoires in cytomegalovirus infection. TCRdb passed the reads through MiXCR, listing each CDR3 protein once. The sample shows almost 300,000 distinct CDR3 sequences, 9.6% of them seen only once. Sequenced: PBMCs. These receptors all come from a human donor in good health (CMV status not recorded). Some clones in this sample may be carry-over from other donors' samples. CDR3s include the opening cysteine and the closing phenylalanine or tryptophan. A D gene is named only where the DNA matches it firmly. The size entry is marked missing in some rows and otherwise reads once, few, many or a size class.

d_call: -; j_call: TRBJ2-4; clone_size: many; v_call: TRBV29-1; cdr3_nt: TGCAGCGTTTGGGGGATAGCCAAAAACATTCAGTACTTC; cdr3_aa: CSVWGIAKNIQYF
d_call: -; j_call: TRBJ2-5; clone_size: many; v_call: TRBV7-2; cdr3_nt: TGTGCCAGCAGCTTAGAAGTAACCCGACGCCAGTACTTC; cdr3_aa: CASSLEVTRRQYF
d_call: TRBD2; j_call: TRBJ2-1; clone_size: -; v_call: TRBV29-1; cdr3_nt: TGCAGCGTTGAAGGTCCGCAGTGGTTAGCGGGGGGGCTGTACAATGAGCAGTTCTTC; cdr3_aa: CSVEGPQWLAGGLYNEQFF
d_call: TRBD1; j_call: TRBJ1-1; clone_size: -; v_call: TRBV27; cdr3_nt: TGTGCCAGCAGAACAGGGGCGCGCACTGAAGCTTTCTTT; cdr3_aa: CASRTGARTEAFF
d_call: -; j_call: TRBJ1-2; clone_size: -; v_call: TRBV29-1; cdr3_nt: TGCAGCGTTGTGCAAAACTATGGCTACACCTTC; cdr3_aa: CSVVQNYGYTF
d_call: -; j_call: TRBJ2-5; clone_size: many; v_call: TRBV6-5; cdr3_nt: TGTGCCAGCAGTTATCAGGGTGAAGAGACCCAGTACTTC; cdr3_aa: CASSYQGEETQYF
d_call: -; j_call: TRBJ2-3; clone_size: many; v_call: TRBV19; cdr3_nt: TGTGCCAGTAGTATACCGGGCACCACAGATACGCAGTATTTT; cdr3_aa: CASSIPGTTDTQYF
d_call: -; j_call: TRBJ2-2; clone_size: -; v_call: TRBV19; cdr3_nt: TGTGCCAGTAGTAACCAACTAGGGGAGCTGTTTTTT; cdr3_aa: CASSNQLGELFF
d_call: -; j_call: TRBJ2-3; clone_size: few; v_call: TRBV28; cdr3_nt: TGTGCCAGCAGTCCCTCCTCCCCCTTGGCCGATACGCAGTATTTT; cdr3_aa: CASSPSSPLADTQYF
d_call: -; j_call: TRBJ1-1; clone_size: many; v_call: TRBV7-9; cdr3_nt: TGTGCCAGCAGCTTCTCTACCGGCAACACTGAAGCTTTCTTT; cdr3_aa: CASSFSTGNTEAFF
d_call: -; j_call: TRBJ2-3; clone_size: -; v_call: TRBV14; cdr3_nt: TGTGCCAGCAGCCAAGATGGGATATTGCAGTATTTT; cdr3_aa: CASSQDGILQYF
d_call: TRBD1; j_call: TRBJ1-1; clone_size: few; v_call: TRBV2; cdr3_nt: TGTGCCAGCAGTGAGAATCTGGGACAGGGCACTGAAGCTTTCTTT; cdr3_aa: CASSENLGQGTEAFF
d_call: -; j_call: TRBJ2-1; clone_size: many; v_call: TRBV11-3; cdr3_nt: TGTGCCAGCAGCTTAGGACAGACGTTGTACAATGAGCAGTTCTTC; cdr3_aa: CASSLGQTLYNEQFF
d_call: -; j_call: TRBJ1-6; clone_size: -; v_call: TRBV20-1; cdr3_nt: TGCAGTGCCACGGACACGCACTCCTATAATTCACCCCTCGACTTT; cdr3_aa: CSATDTHSYNSPLDF
d_call: TRBD1; j_call: TRBJ2-2; clone_size: many; v_call: TRBV29-1; cdr3_nt: TGCAGCGCCCGGACAGGAAACACCGGGGAGCTGTTTTTT; cdr3_aa: CSARTGNTGELFF
d_call: TRBD1; j_call: TRBJ1-4; clone_size: many; v_call: TRBV28; cdr3_nt: TGTGCCAGCGGAAGACACCCGGGACAGGGGAATGAAAAACTGTTTTTT; cdr3_aa: CASGRHPGQGNEKLFF
d_call: -; j_call: TRBJ1-3; clone_size: many; v_call: TRBV7-9; cdr3_nt: TGTGCCAGCAGCTTTCTGTCGGGGGCAACTGGAAACACCATATATTTT; cdr3_aa: CASSFLSGATGNTIYF
d_call: -; j_call: TRBJ1-1; clone_size: few; v_call: TRBV4-1; cdr3_nt: TGCGCCAGCAGCCAGTGGGCACAGGGAGAAAACACTGAAGCTTTCTTT; cdr3_aa: CASSQWAQGENTEAFF
d_call: TRBD2; j_call: TRBJ2-4; clone_size: few; v_call: TRBV6-2/TRBV6-3; cdr3_nt: TGTGCCAGCAGTTACTCTGGGGGAGGGCCGCACGAAAACATTCAGTACTTC; cdr3_aa: CASSYSGGGPHENIQYF
d_call: -; j_call: TRBJ2-1; clone_size: few; v_call: TRBV20-1; cdr3_nt: TGCAGTGCTAGTCCCCGTGGGGCCTACAATGAGCAGTTCTTC; cdr3_aa: CSASPRGAYNEQFF
d_call: -; j_call: TRBJ1-1; clone_size: many; v_call: TRBV28; cdr3_nt: TGTGCCAGCAGTTCGCCTATCCGACAGAATAAAGCTTTCTTT; cdr3_aa: CASSSPIRQNKAFF
d_call: -; j_call: TRBJ2-1; clone_size: -; v_call: TRBV2; cdr3_nt: TGTGCCAGCAGTGACCCCGACAGGTTCATTTACAATGAGCAGTTCTTC; cdr3_aa: CASSDPDRFIYNEQFF
d_call: TRBD1; j_call: TRBJ2-1; clone_size: many; v_call: TRBV6-1; cdr3_nt: TGTGCCAGCGCAGACAGGGATGAGCAGTTCTTC; cdr3_aa: CASADRDEQFF
d_call: TRBD1; j_call: TRBJ1-5; clone_size: -; v_call: TRBV12-3/TRBV12-4; cdr3_nt: TGTGCCAGCAGATTAGACAGGGATCAGCCCCAGCATTTT; cdr3_aa: CASRLDRDQPQHF
d_call: TRBD2; j_call: TRBJ2-2; clone_size: few; v_call: TRBV6-2/TRBV6-3; cdr3_nt: TGTGCCAGCATGCAACCAGCGGGGGCCGGGGAGCTGTTTTTT; cdr3_aa: CASMQPAGAGELFF
d_call: TRBD1; j_call: TRBJ2-7; clone_size: many; v_call: TRBV4-2; cdr3_nt: TGTGCCAGCAGCCAGTCGTCCGGACAGGCTTCCTCCTACGAGCAGTACTTC; cdr3_aa: CASSQSSGQASSYEQYF
d_call: -; j_call: TRBJ1-1; clone_size: few; v_call: TRBV4-2; cdr3_nt: TGTGCCAGCAGCACCGGGACATCCTTCTTGAACACTGAAGCTTTCTTT; cdr3_aa: CASSTGTSFLNTEAFF
d_call: -; j_call: TRBJ2-1; clone_size: many; v_call: TRBV7-6; cdr3_nt: TGTGCCAGCAGCACGGACTGGACGCCCTACAATGAGCAGTTCTTC; cdr3_aa: CASSTDWTPYNEQFF
d_call: -; j_call: TRBJ1-2; clone_size: many; v_call: TRBV29-1; cdr3_nt: TGCAGCGTTGAGAGGGCCAGGGGAGGCGGCTACACCTTC; cdr3_aa: CSVERARGGGYTF
d_call: -; j_call: TRBJ1-4; clone_size: many; v_call: TRBV20-1; cdr3_nt: TGCAGTGCTAGAGACGCCCATGGCACGAATGAAAAACTGTTTTTT; cdr3_aa: CSARDAHGTNEKLFF
d_call: -; j_call: TRBJ1-5; clone_size: many; v_call: TRBV5-6; cdr3_nt: TGTGCCAGCAGCCGTACAGGGTCGGGCAATCAGCCCCAGCATTTT; cdr3_aa: CASSRTGSGNQPQHF
d_call: TRBD1; j_call: TRBJ1-2; clone_size: -; v_call: TRBV20-1; cdr3_nt: TGCAGTGCTAGATCCTTGGATGACAGGGCACCTGGCTACACCTTC; cdr3_aa: CSARSLDDRAPGYTF
d_call: -; j_call: TRBJ2-1; clone_size: many; v_call: TRBV29-1; cdr3_nt: TGCAGCGTTGAAGATCGAGGGGATTCCTACAATGAGCAGTTCTTC; cdr3_aa: CSVEDRGDSYNEQFF
d_call: -; j_call: TRBJ1-1; clone_size: -; v_call: TRBV5-5; cdr3_nt: TGTGCCAGCAGCTTGGTGGTAGGCAGTGAAGCTTTCTTT; cdr3_aa: CASSLVVGSEAFF
d_call: -; j_call: TRBJ2-1; clone_size: many; v_call: TRBV12-3/TRBV12-4; cdr3_nt: TGTGCCAGCAGTTTAGCGTTGCAAGAAAGCTACAATGAGCAGTTCTTC; cdr3_aa: CASSLALQESYNEQFF
d_call: -; j_call: TRBJ2-1; clone_size: -; v_call: TRBV5-1; cdr3_nt: TGCGCCAGCAGCCTAGGGGTGGTTGGGAGCTCCTACAATGAGCAGTTCTTC; cdr3_aa: CASSLGVVGSSYNEQFF
d_call: -; j_call: TRBJ2-6; clone_size: many; v_call: TRBV20-1; cdr3_nt: TGCAGTGCCGCCTCCGACCGTGACTCTGGGGCCAACGTCCTGACTTTC; cdr3_aa: CSAASDRDSGANVLTF